This is a list of T cell receptor beta chains from one sample in a study of blood T cells in healthy people across ages. From the 5' RACE reads, TCRdb called clonotypes with MiXCR, one entry per CDR3 protein. The sample contains approximately 800,000 distinct CDR3 sequences, 58% of which appear only once. Sequencing was performed on blood. The receptors originated from a man younger than 45 in good health. Each CDR3 is given with its conserved first and last residue. The order of the fields is J gene, clone size, D gene, V gene, CDR3 DNA, CDR3 protein. The D gene is left open where the match is weak. Where a row states a size, it is once, few, many or the class of an expanded clone; other rows omit it.

j_gene: TRBJ2-7; abundance: few; d_gene: TRBD2; v_gene: TRBV7-2; CDR3nt: TGTGCCAGCAGAATAACTAGCGGACCCTCCTACGAGCAGTACTTC; CDR3aa: CASRITSGPSYEQYF
j_gene: TRBJ2-1; abundance: NA; d_gene: NA; v_gene: TRBV27; CDR3nt: TGTGCCAGCAGTTTCGGACCCTCCTACAATGAGCAGTTCTTC; CDR3aa: CASSFGPSYNEQFF
j_gene: TRBJ2-5; abundance: NA; d_gene: NA; v_gene: TRBV5-1; CDR3nt: TGCGCCAGCAGCTTGGGGAGTGCTGGCGACCCACCCGAGGAGCAGTACTTC; CDR3aa: CASSLGSAGDPPEEQYF
j_gene: TRBJ2-1; abundance: NA; d_gene: NA; v_gene: TRBV18; CDR3nt: TGTGCCAGCTCAGCACGACACGGGCCGGATGGTATCAATGAGCAGTTCTTC; CDR3aa: CASSARHGPDGINEQFF
j_gene: TRBJ1-2; abundance: NA; d_gene: TRBD1; v_gene: TRBV7-9; CDR3nt: TGTGCCAGCAGCTCCCTAGGTGGACAGGAGACCTATGGCTACACCTTC; CDR3aa: CASSSLGGQETYGYTF
j_gene: TRBJ2-5; abundance: NA; d_gene: NA; v_gene: TRBV7-2; CDR3nt: TGTGCCAGCAGCTTAGTATCTGCGGGGGCAGAAGAGACCCAGTACTTC; CDR3aa: CASSLVSAGAEETQYF
j_gene: TRBJ2-1; abundance: NA; d_gene: NA; v_gene: TRBV19; CDR3nt: TGTGCCAGTAGTACCCAGAGCGGTAGTTCCTACAATGAGCAGTTCTTC; CDR3aa: CASSTQSGSSYNEQFF
j_gene: TRBJ1-6; abundance: NA; d_gene: TRBD1; v_gene: TRBV28; CDR3nt: TGTGCCAGCAACCTGCTCGGGGGACAGGGATATTCACCCCTCCACTTT; CDR3aa: CASNLLGGQGYSPLHF
j_gene: TRBJ1-4; abundance: once; d_gene: TRBD1; v_gene: TRBV6-1; CDR3nt: TGTGCCAGCAGTGAAGCGCGGGGACAGGGAAATGAAAAACTGTTTTTT; CDR3aa: CASSEARGQGNEKLFF
j_gene: TRBJ1-6; abundance: NA; d_gene: NA; v_gene: TRBV5-1; CDR3nt: TGCGCCAGCAGCTTGGAGCACTACGGGGCGCCCCTCCACTTT; CDR3aa: CASSLEHYGAPLHF
j_gene: TRBJ2-3; abundance: NA; d_gene: NA; v_gene: TRBV7-9; CDR3nt: TGTGCCAGCAGCTTAGCTTTGCTAGATACGCAGTATTTT; CDR3aa: CASSLALLDTQYF
j_gene: TRBJ2-7; abundance: few; d_gene: NA; v_gene: TRBV6-5; CDR3nt: TGTGCCAGCAGTCGTCGAGCAGACGGGTACGAGCAGTACTTC; CDR3aa: CASSRRADGYEQYF
j_gene: TRBJ2-5; abundance: NA; d_gene: NA; v_gene: TRBV6-2/TRBV6-3; CDR3nt: TGTGCCAGCAAAGCATCTCGGAAGACCCAGTACTTC; CDR3aa: CASKASRKTQYF
j_gene: TRBJ2-1; abundance: many; d_gene: NA; v_gene: TRBV7-2; CDR3nt: TGTGCCAGCAGCTTGAGTCGCAATGAGCAGTTCTTC; CDR3aa: CASSLSRNEQFF
j_gene: TRBJ2-2; abundance: NA; d_gene: TRBD2; v_gene: TRBV11-1; CDR3nt: TGTGCCAGCAGCTTGACTAGCGGGAACACCGGGGAGCTGTTTTTT; CDR3aa: CASSLTSGNTGELFF
j_gene: TRBJ1-1; abundance: NA; d_gene: NA; v_gene: TRBV7-9; CDR3nt: TGTGCCAGCAGCTTAGCGGGGTACAACACTGAAGCTTTCTTT; CDR3aa: CASSLAGYNTEAFF
j_gene: TRBJ2-7; abundance: few; d_gene: TRBD1; v_gene: TRBV6-2/TRBV6-3; CDR3nt: TGTGCCAGCAGGGGGACAGCGTTATACGAGCAGTACTTC; CDR3aa: CASRGTALYEQYF
j_gene: TRBJ2-1; abundance: NA; d_gene: NA; v_gene: TRBV12-3/TRBV12-4; CDR3nt: TGTGCCAGCAGTCCGACTGGCGGGACTGACAATGAGCAGTTCTTC; CDR3aa: CASSPTGGTDNEQFF
j_gene: TRBJ2-2; abundance: NA; d_gene: NA; v_gene: TRBV12-3/TRBV12-4; CDR3nt: TGTGCCAGCAGTTCATGGACAGACGCGAACACCGGGGAGCTGTTTTTT; CDR3aa: CASSSWTDANTGELFF
j_gene: TRBJ2-3; abundance: NA; d_gene: TRBD1; v_gene: TRBV2; CDR3nt: TGTGCCAGCACAAGGACAGGGTTCGGGTCAGATACGCAGTATTTT; CDR3aa: CASTRTGFGSDTQYF
j_gene: TRBJ2-1; abundance: NA; d_gene: NA; v_gene: TRBV6-5; CDR3nt: TGTGCCAGCAGCTCGGCAGGGCAAGTCAATGAGCAGTTCTTC; CDR3aa: CASSSAGQVNEQFF
j_gene: TRBJ2-7; abundance: NA; d_gene: NA; v_gene: TRBV13; CDR3nt: TGTGTCAGCAGCTTAGCATCCCGTTACGGGCAGTACTTC; CDR3aa: CVSSLASRYGQYF
j_gene: TRBJ2-1; abundance: once; d_gene: TRBD1; v_gene: TRBV4-1; CDR3nt: TGCGCCAGCAGCGCCCCCGGGACAGGGTCTAGAAGCCAGTTCTTC; CDR3aa: CASSAPGTGSRSQFF
j_gene: TRBJ2-1; abundance: NA; d_gene: NA; v_gene: TRBV4-2; CDR3nt: TGTGCCAGCAGCCCGAGGTTGGGGGGCCAGAGCTCCTACAATGAGCAGTTCTTC; CDR3aa: CASSPRLGGQSSYNEQFF
j_gene: TRBJ2-3; abundance: NA; d_gene: NA; v_gene: TRBV7-2; CDR3nt: TGTGCCAGCAGCTTGAGTGAGGGGTTTCGGATGTGGGATACGCAGTATTTT; CDR3aa: CASSLSEGFRMWDTQYF
j_gene: TRBJ1-2; abundance: many; d_gene: NA; v_gene: TRBV12-3/TRBV12-4; CDR3nt: TGTGCCAGCAGTTTTGGGGCTTACTATGGCTACACCTTC; CDR3aa: CASSFGAYYGYTF
j_gene: TRBJ2-1; abundance: NA; d_gene: TRBD2; v_gene: TRBV20-1; CDR3nt: TGCAGTGCTAGAGAGCGGACTAGCGTCTACAATGAGCAGTTCTTC; CDR3aa: CSARERTSVYNEQFF
j_gene: TRBJ2-1; abundance: NA; d_gene: TRBD2; v_gene: TRBV5-1; CDR3nt: TGCGCCAGCAGCTTCGGAACGGGGGGATATGAGCAGTTCTTC; CDR3aa: CASSFGTGGYEQFF
j_gene: TRBJ2-1; abundance: many; d_gene: NA; v_gene: TRBV28; CDR3nt: TGTGCCAGCAGTCGGTATGAGCAGTTCTTC; CDR3aa: CASSRYEQFF
j_gene: TRBJ2-7; abundance: NA; d_gene: TRBD1; v_gene: TRBV25-1; CDR3nt: TGTGCCAGCACCGAGACAGGGTCCTACGAGCAGTACTTC; CDR3aa: CASTETGSYEQYF
j_gene: TRBJ2-5; abundance: NA; d_gene: NA; v_gene: TRBV13; CDR3nt: TGTGCCAGCAGCTTAAAGCAGCCACAAGAGACCCAGTACTTC; CDR3aa: CASSLKQPQETQYF
j_gene: TRBJ2-7; abundance: NA; d_gene: NA; v_gene: TRBV20-1; CDR3nt: TGCAGTGCGACTACACGCCTTGGCGCCTACGAGCAGTACTTC; CDR3aa: CSATTRLGAYEQYF
j_gene: TRBJ2-1; abundance: NA; d_gene: NA; v_gene: TRBV7-9; CDR3nt: TGTGCCAGCAGCTCGGTGAGGGATCAGTTCTTC; CDR3aa: CASSSVRDQFF
j_gene: TRBJ1-5; abundance: few; d_gene: TRBD1; v_gene: TRBV15; CDR3nt: TGTGCCACCAGCAGAGCCAGGGGGAGCAATCAGCCCCAGCATTTT; CDR3aa: CATSRARGSNQPQHF
j_gene: TRBJ2-7; abundance: few; d_gene: NA; v_gene: TRBV5-5; CDR3nt: TGTGCCAGCAGTCCAATCCAGGGAACCTACGAGCAGTACTTC; CDR3aa: CASSPIQGTYEQYF
j_gene: TRBJ2-4; abundance: few; d_gene: NA; v_gene: TRBV7-2; CDR3nt: TGTGCCAGCAGCTTTTCGGCAGCCAAAAACATTCAGTACTTC; CDR3aa: CASSFSAAKNIQYF
j_gene: TRBJ1-2; abundance: few; d_gene: NA; v_gene: TRBV28; CDR3nt: TGTGCCAGTCGACAGGACTCCGATGGCTACACCTTC; CDR3aa: CASRQDSDGYTF
j_gene: TRBJ2-3; abundance: NA; d_gene: NA; v_gene: TRBV9; CDR3nt: TGTGCCAGCGCGGGCCCCACCCCAGATACGCAGTATTTT; CDR3aa: CASAGPTPDTQYF
j_gene: TRBJ2-3; abundance: once; d_gene: TRBD1; v_gene: TRBV29-1; CDR3nt: TGCAGCGGTGTAGTGGACAGGGCTGCAGATACGCAGTATTTT; CDR3aa: CSGVVDRAADTQYF
j_gene: TRBJ1-2; abundance: NA; d_gene: NA; v_gene: TRBV5-1; CDR3nt: TGCGCCAGCAGCTTTCGGGGGGAAGGCTACACCTTC; CDR3aa: CASSFRGEGYTF